This TCR beta chain stems from a study of blood T cell repertoires in COVID-19. Repertoires were generated with immunoSEQ multiplex PCR, while TCRdb's copy carries only in-frame clones and drops some. The sample carries about 300,000 clones, roughly 90% recorded once. Sequencing was carried out using peripheral blood. The receptor was derived from a man aged 18 to 30 with active or convalescent COVID-19.

CDR3 sequence reads: CASSLRTDLPVSGANVLTF. CDR3 coding DNA: TGCGCCAGCAGCCTCCGGACAGACTTACCCGTTTCGGGGGCCAACGTCCTGACTTTC. This chain joins TRBV5-1 and TRBJ2-6; perhaps TRBD1 as D (6 bases). Germline CDR1 is SGHRS and CDR2 is YFSETQ. Trimming shortened V by 4 bases and J by 4 bases, and 24 bases separated the two germline ends. The CDR3 sequence is 19 residues long.